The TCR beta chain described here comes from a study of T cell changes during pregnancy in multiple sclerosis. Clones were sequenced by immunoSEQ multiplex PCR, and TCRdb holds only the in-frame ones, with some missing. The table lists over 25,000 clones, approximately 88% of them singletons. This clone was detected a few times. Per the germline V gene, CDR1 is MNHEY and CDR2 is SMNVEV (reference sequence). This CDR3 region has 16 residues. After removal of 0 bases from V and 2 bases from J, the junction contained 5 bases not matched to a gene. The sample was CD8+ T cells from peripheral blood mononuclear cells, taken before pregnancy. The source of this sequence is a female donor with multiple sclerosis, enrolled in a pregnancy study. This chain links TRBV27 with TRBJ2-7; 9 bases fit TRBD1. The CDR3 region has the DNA TGTGCCAGCAGTTTATCACCGGGGACAGGGACCTACGAGCAGTACTTC. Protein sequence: CASSLSPGTGTYEQYF.